This TCR beta chain was obtained from a study of T cell changes during pregnancy in multiple sclerosis (dated by TCRdb to between 2017 and 2020). Regarding the complete study: The study looked at changes in the T cell repertoire across pregnancy in women with multiple sclerosis.

CDR1 and CDR2 were assigned from the germline V gene as MDHEN and SYDVKM. At the junction V is shortened by 8 bases and J by 0 bases, with 8 bases in between. The CDR3 holds 13 amino acids from the cysteine to the phenylalanine. Of the read, only the CDR3 DNA is kept; its 39 bases are in frame from base 1. Details on this clone: Its antigen is not yet known. It has no much larger one-base neighbor in the sample; base qualities were not kept.

Libraries came from the immunoSEQ multiplex PCR assay. TCRdb carries this immuneACCESS record with in-frame sequences only. Its versions omit some clonotypes, under half of them owing to an unresolved V gene in the studies checked, with the rest unexplained. This sample comprises some 80,000 clones, around 94% of them detected only once. Less than 0.15% of the sample is taken by the ten largest. The sequence links TRBV28 to TRBJ1-5; possibly the D gene is TRBD1, per 5 matching bases. The sequence derives from a female donor with multiple sclerosis, enrolled in a pregnancy study. The sample in question was CD4+ T cells from peripheral blood mononuclear cells, obtained after pregnancy. The CDR3 region has the sequence CASDSYSNQPQHF. In nucleotide form, the sequence is TGTGCCAGCGACAGTTATAGCAATCAGCCCCAGCATTTT.